This T cell receptor beta chain originates from a study of T cell responses to AZD1222 COVID-19 vaccine. General study points: Most donors were white British, females outnumbered males, and clonal diversity was possibly underestimated. Spike was spanned by vaccine-associated CD4 TCRs, which were dominant at 160-218 and 743-854. Following two doses of AZD1222, Spike-specific TCR breadth and depth rose.

Using immunoSEQ multiplex PCR, the repertoire was profiled, and TCRdb retains in-frame clones only, with some absent. The sample records about 110,000 clones, about 92% being singletons. Note on this clone: Its specificity is unknown.

This CDR3 region has 15 residues. The junction had 4 bases not matched to a gene; V was cut back by 3 bases and J by 6 bases. Germline CDR1 is SNHLY and CDR2 is FYNNEI. The sequence came from an adult in good health. V and J are TRBV2 and TRBJ1-5; 11 positions match TRBD1. The source was peripheral blood, collected on day 0 of MenACWY control vaccination. CDR3 nucleotide sequence: TGTGCCAGCAGTGATCGGACAGGGGGCGGTCAGCCCCAGCATTTT. It encodes CASSDRTGGGQPQHF.